This T cell receptor (beta chain) originates from a study of tumor and adjacent non-tumor tissue in lung cancer. Whole-study results and caveats: Compared with tumor, normal lung showed significantly lower TCR diversity.

Details on this clonotype: What it recognizes is unknown. A read error may be the cause here, since a much bigger clone is one base away.

There are 15 residues in the CDR3. Germline V lookup: CDR1 MNHNS, CDR2 SASEGT. The template was RNA from unsorted bulk tissue. Three rounds of nested PCR, following a modified ARM-PCR protocol, produced the TCRbeta library. Each CDR3 protein gets one entry after TCRdb re-called the multiplex PCR reads with MiXCR. The sample has tens of thousands of distinct CDR3 sequences; 80% to 85% are singletons. Sequencing was performed on lung tumor tissue. The TCR comes from a woman aged 45-60 years with non-small cell lung cancer. V and J are TRBV6-1 and TRBJ2-7; D is perhaps TRBD1 (6 bases). CDR3 region: CANSVTRDTLYEQYF. The CDR3 region has the DNA TGTGCCAACAGTGTGACTCGGGACACTCTTTACGAGCAGTACTTC.